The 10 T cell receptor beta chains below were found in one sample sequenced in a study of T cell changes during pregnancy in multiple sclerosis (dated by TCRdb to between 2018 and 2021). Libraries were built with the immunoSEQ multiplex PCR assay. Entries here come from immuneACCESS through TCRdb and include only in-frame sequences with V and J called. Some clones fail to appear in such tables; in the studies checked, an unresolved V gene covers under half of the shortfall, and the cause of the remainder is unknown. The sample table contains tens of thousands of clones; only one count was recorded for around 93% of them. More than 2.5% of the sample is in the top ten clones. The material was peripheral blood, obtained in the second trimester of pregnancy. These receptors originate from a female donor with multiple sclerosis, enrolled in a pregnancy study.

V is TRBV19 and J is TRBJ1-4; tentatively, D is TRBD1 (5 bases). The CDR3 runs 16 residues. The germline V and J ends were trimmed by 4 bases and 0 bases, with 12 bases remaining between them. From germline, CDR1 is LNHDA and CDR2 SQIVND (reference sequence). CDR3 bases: TGTGCCAGTAGTAGGTCGGGGGTTTCAACTAATGAAAAACTGTTTTTT. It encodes CASSRSGVSTNEKLFF.

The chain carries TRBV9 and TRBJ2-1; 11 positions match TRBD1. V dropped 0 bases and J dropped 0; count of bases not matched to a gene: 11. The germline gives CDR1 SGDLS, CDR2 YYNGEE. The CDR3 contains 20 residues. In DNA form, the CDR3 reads TGTGCCAGCAGCGTAGCTACAGGGGACAGGGGGGGGTCCTCCTACAATGAGCAGTTCTTC. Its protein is CASSVATGDRGGSSYNEQFF.

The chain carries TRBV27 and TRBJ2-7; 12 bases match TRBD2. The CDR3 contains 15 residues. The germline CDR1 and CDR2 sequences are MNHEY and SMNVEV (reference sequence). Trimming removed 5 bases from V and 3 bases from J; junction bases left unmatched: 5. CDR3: CASSPTSGGYYEQYF. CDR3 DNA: TGTGCCAGCAGTCCCACTAGCGGGGGGTACTACGAGCAGTACTTC.

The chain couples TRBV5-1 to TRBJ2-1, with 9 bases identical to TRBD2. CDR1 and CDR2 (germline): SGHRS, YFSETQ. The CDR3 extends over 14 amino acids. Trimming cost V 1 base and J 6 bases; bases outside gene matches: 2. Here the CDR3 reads CASSLPTSGNEQFF. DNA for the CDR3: TGCGCCAGCAGCTTGCCGACTAGCGGCAATGAGCAGTTCTTC.

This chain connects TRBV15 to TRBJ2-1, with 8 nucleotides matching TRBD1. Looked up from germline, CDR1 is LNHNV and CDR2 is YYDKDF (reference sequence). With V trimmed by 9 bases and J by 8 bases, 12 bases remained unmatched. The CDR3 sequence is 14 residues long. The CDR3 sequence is CATGIDRGRHEQFF. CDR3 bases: TGTGCCACGGGTATCGACAGGGGTAGGCATGAGCAGTTCTTC.

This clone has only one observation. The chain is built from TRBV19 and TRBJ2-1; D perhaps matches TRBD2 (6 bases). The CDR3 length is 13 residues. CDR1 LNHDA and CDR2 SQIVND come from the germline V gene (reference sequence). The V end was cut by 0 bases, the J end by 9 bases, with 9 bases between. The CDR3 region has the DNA TGTGCCAGTAGTATAGAACTAGCCAGTGAGCAGTTCTTC. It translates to CASSIELASEQFF. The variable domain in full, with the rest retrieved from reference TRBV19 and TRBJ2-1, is DGGITQSPKYLFRKEGQNVTLSCEQNLNHDAMYWYRQDPGQGLRLIYYSQIVNDFQKGDIAEGYSVSREKKESFPLTVTSAQKNPTAFYLCASSIELASEQFFGPGTRLTVL.

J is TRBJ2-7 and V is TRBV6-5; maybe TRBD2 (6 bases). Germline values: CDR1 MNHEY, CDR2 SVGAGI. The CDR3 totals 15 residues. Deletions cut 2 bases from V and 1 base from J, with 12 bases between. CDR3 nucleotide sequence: TGTGCCAGCAGTTACGACCCACGGGGGTCCTACGAGCAGTACTTC. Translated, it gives CASSYDPRGSYEQYF.

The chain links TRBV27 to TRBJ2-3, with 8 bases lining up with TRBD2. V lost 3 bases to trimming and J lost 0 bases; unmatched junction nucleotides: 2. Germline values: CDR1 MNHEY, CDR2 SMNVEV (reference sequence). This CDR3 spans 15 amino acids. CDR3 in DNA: TGTGCCAGCAGTTTCCGGGGGGGGAGCACAGATACGCAGTATTTT. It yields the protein CASSFRGGSTDTQYF.

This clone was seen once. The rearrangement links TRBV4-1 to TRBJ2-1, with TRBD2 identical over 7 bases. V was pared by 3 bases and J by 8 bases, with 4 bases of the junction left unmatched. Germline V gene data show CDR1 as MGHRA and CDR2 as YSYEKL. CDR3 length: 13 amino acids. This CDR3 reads CASSQGGNDEQFF. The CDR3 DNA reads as TGCGCCAGCAGCCAGGGGGGGAATGATGAGCAGTTCTTC.

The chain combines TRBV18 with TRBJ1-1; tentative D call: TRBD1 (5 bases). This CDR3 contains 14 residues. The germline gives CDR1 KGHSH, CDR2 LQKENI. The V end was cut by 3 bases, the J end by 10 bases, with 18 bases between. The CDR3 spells CASSPMGPPPGAFF. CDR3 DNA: TGTGCCAGCTCACCGATGGGGCCCCCTCCCGGAGCTTTCTTT.